Listed below are T cell receptor beta chains from one sample, sequenced in a study of blood T cell repertoires in COVID-19. Method: immunoSEQ multiplex PCR; TCRdb's copy keeps in-frame clones and lacks some. The sample has 100,000 or so clones, around 83% seen once; the top ten hold approximately 15%. The specimen was peripheral blood. Receptors originate from a woman over 75 with acute or convalescent COVID-19. Both conserved end residues are part of each CDR3. A D gene is named only where the DNA matches it firmly. Size tells how often a clone was seen (once, few, many) or the class of an expanded clone, and some rows leave it out.

J,V,size,D,CDR3,DNA
TRBJ1-2,TRBV29-1,-,-,CSVGGGPNYGYTF,TGCAGCGTTGGGGGAGGCCCTAACTATGGCTACACCTTC
TRBJ2-3,TRBV11-2,few,TRBD2,CASSLDPAAGGNYF,TGTGCCAGCAGCTTAGATCCAGCAGCGGGAGGGAATTATTTT
TRBJ2-1,TRBV20-1,-,TRBD2,CSASLLTASGSNEQFF,TGCAGTGCTAGTCTTTTAACGGCTAGCGGGAGCAATGAGCAGTTCTTC
TRBJ2-2,TRBV2,-,TRBD1,CASRATGGFSDTGELFF,TGTGCCAGCAGGGCGACAGGGGGCTTTTCGGACACCGGGGAGCTGTTTTTT
TRBJ2-3,TRBV5-1,-,TRBD2,CASSPAGDIDTQYF,TGCGCCAGCAGCCCGGCGGGAGACATAGATACGCAGTATTTT
TRBJ2-3,TRBV5-1,-,TRBD2,CASSEAGGEGTQYF,TGCGCCAGCAGTGAAGCGGGAGGCGAGGGGACGCAGTATTTT
TRBJ2-1,TRBV19,-,TRBD2,CASSIGGLAGNEQFF,TGTGCCAGTAGCATAGGGGGACTAGCGGGCAATGAGCAGTTCTTC
TRBJ2-3,TRBV28,-,TRBD2,CASSSIAGGTDTQYF,TGTGCCAGCAGTTCCATAGCGGGAGGCACAGATACGCAGTATTTT
TRBJ1-2,TRBV6-5,once,TRBD1,CASSYSGQDGNYGYTF,TGTGCCAGCAGTTACTCCGGACAGGATGGTAACTATGGCTACACCTTC
TRBJ2-2,TRBV6-5,many,TRBD2,CASPSKAGEVGELFF,TGTGCCAGCCCCAGTAAAGCGGGAGAGGTCGGGGAGCTGTTTTTT
TRBJ2-2,TRBV3-1/TRBV3-2,-,TRBD1,CASSQEPGTVKAGELFF,TGTGCCAGCAGCCAAGAACCTGGGACAGTAAAAGCCGGGGAGCTGTTTTTT
TRBJ1-1,TRBV5-1,-,-,CASSPRIPMNTEAFF,TGCGCCAGCAGCCCGAGGATTCCCATGAACACTGAAGCTTTCTTT
TRBJ1-5,TRBV3-1/TRBV3-2,-,-,CASSQAGNQPQHF,TGTGCCAGCAGCCAAGCAGGGAATCAGCCCCAGCATTTT
TRBJ2-3,TRBV20-1,-,-,CSAFADTQYF,TGCAGTGCCTTCGCGGATACGCAGTATTTT
TRBJ2-5,TRBV3-1/TRBV3-2,few,-,CASRVTGLRGETQYF,TGTGCCAGCAGGGTAACAGGGTTGAGGGGAGAGACCCAGTACTTC
TRBJ1-4,TRBV6-5,-,-,CASITQGLGEKLFF,TGTGCCAGCATAACACAGGGTCTTGGGGAAAAACTGTTTTTT
TRBJ2-1,TRBV5-1,-,TRBD2,CASSPPFAGGRDEQFF,TGCGCCAGCAGCCCACCGTTTGCGGGAGGGCGCGATGAGCAGTTCTTC
TRBJ2-2,TRBV5-5,-,-,CASSLDWQGYTGELFF,TGTGCCAGCAGCTTGGATTGGCAGGGGTACACCGGGGAGCTGTTTTTT
TRBJ2-7,TRBV4-1,-,TRBD2,CASSQPLAGAHYEQYF,TGCGCCAGCAGCCAGCCACTAGCGGGAGCTCACTACGAGCAGTACTTC
TRBJ1-5,TRBV6-5,-,-,CAAQGGYNQPQHF,TGTGCCGCCCAGGGAGGGTATAATCAGCCCCAGCATTTT
TRBJ2-1,TRBV9,-,TRBD2,CASSEGSGNYNEQFF,TGTGCCAGCAGCGAGGGGAGCGGGAACTACAATGAGCAGTTCTTC
TRBJ1-2,TRBV19,-,-,CASSSRGNYGYTF,TGTGCCAGTAGTTCACGGGGAAACTATGGCTACACCTTC
TRBJ2-1,TRBV28,many,TRBD2,CASKAGLNYNEQFF,TGTGCCAGCAAAGCGGGACTCAACTACAATGAGCAGTTCTTC
TRBJ2-3,TRBV12-5,-,TRBD1,CALRGQSTDTQYF,TGTGCTCTGAGGGGGCAGAGCACAGATACGCAGTATTTT
TRBJ1-1,TRBV9,-,-,CASSVEGTLNTEAFF,TGTGCCAGCAGCGTAGAAGGGACATTGAACACTGAAGCTTTCTTT
TRBJ1-2,TRBV5-1,-,-,CASSLSGFRSDGYTF,TGCGCCAGCAGCTTGTCGGGATTTAGGAGCGATGGCTACACCTTC
TRBJ2-3,TRBV29-1,-,TRBD2,CSAEASGLTDTQYF,TGCAGCGCCGAAGCTAGCGGGTTGACAGATACGCAGTATTTT
TRBJ1-1,TRBV29-1,-,-,CSVGVTNEAFF,TGCAGCGTTGGAGTGACTAATGAAGCTTTCTTT
TRBJ1-5,TRBV19,-,-,CASSISGYSNQPQHF,TGTGCCAGTAGTATTTCAGGTTATAGCAATCAGCCCCAGCATTTT
TRBJ1-2,TRBV3-1/TRBV3-2,-,-,CASSLDKNYGYTF,TGTGCCAGCAGCCTGGACAAGAACTATGGCTACACCTTC
TRBJ2-7,TRBV2,-,TRBD1,CASSERTGTTYEQYF,TGTGCCAGCAGTGAAAGGACAGGGACCACCTACGAGCAGTACTTC
TRBJ1-2,TRBV7-9,-,-,CASSLRGATSGYTF,TGTGCCAGCAGCTTACGGGGGGCCACAAGCGGCTACACCTTC
TRBJ1-1,TRBV18,-,-,CASSPSSGMNTEAFF,TGTGCCAGCTCACCATCCTCGGGTATGAACACTGAAGCTTTCTTT
TRBJ2-1,TRBV12-3/TRBV12-4,-,-,CASSLKSNEQFF,TGTGCCAGCAGTTTAAAGAGTAATGAGCAGTTCTTC
TRBJ1-5,TRBV30,-,-,CAWSQTPGVGGQPQHF,TGTGCCTGGAGTCAGACCCCAGGGGTTGGAGGACAGCCCCAGCATTTT
TRBJ2-2,TRBV9,-,TRBD1,CASSGQGNTGELFF,TGTGCCAGCAGCGGACAGGGGAACACCGGGGAGCTGTTTTTT
TRBJ1-6,TRBV3-1/TRBV3-2,-,-,CASSQGTGTPLHF,TGTGCCAGCAGCCAAGGTACAGGAACGCCCCTCCACTTT
TRBJ2-3,TRBV25-1,-,TRBD1,CASSEEDRGFRDTQYF,TGTGCCAGCAGTGAGGAGGACAGGGGGTTTAGGGATACGCAGTATTTT
TRBJ2-3,TRBV12-3/TRBV12-4,-,-,CATRLTDTQYF,TGTGCCACCCGACTCACAGATACGCAGTATTTT
TRBJ1-1,TRBV7-9,-,TRBD1,CASSLVGRGRHTEAFF,TGTGCCAGCAGCTTAGTAGGCAGGGGGCGTCACACTGAAGCTTTCTTT
TRBJ1-1,TRBV5-1,few,-,CASRNSGRTEAFF,TGCGCCAGCAGAAATTCAGGGAGGACTGAAGCTTTCTTT
TRBJ2-2,TRBV7-9,few,-,CASRTGQRTGELFF,TGTGCCAGCCGCACCGGCCAGCGCACCGGGGAGCTGTTTTTT
TRBJ2-1,TRBV7-2,-,-,CASSLTSYNEQFF,TGTGCCAGCAGCTTAACTTCCTACAATGAGCAGTTCTTC
TRBJ2-5,TRBV5-4,once,TRBD1,CASSSRQGGTRETQYF,TGTGCCAGCAGCTCGAGACAGGGGGGAACGAGAGAGACCCAGTACTTC
TRBJ2-4,TRBV3-1/TRBV3-2,few,-,CASAHHTEANIQYF,TGTGCCAGCGCGCACCACACGGAGGCTAACATTCAGTACTTC
TRBJ1-1,TRBV28,-,-,CASSFGRAGKGRGTEAFF,TGTGCCAGCAGTTTCGGAAGGGCTGGGAAAGGGCGGGGCACTGAAGCTTTCTTT
TRBJ2-1,TRBV2,few,TRBD2,CAAPAPASGFEQFF,TGTGCCGCCCCCGCCCCGGCTAGCGGGTTTGAGCAGTTCTTC
TRBJ1-1,TRBV9,-,TRBD1,CASSPDPGGNTEAFF,TGTGCCAGCAGCCCAGACCCAGGGGGAAACACTGAAGCTTTCTTT
TRBJ1-5,TRBV6-2/TRBV6-3,-,TRBD1,CASSYTLTGYNQPQHF,TGTGCCAGCAGTTACACTCTGACAGGGTACAATCAGCCCCAGCATTTT
TRBJ2-3,TRBV6-2/TRBV6-3,-,-,CASSYWADTQYF,TGTGCCAGCAGTTACTGGGCCGATACGCAGTATTTT
TRBJ2-1,TRBV7-9,-,-,CASSQGGQEQFF,TGTGCCAGCTCCCAGGGGGGTCAGGAGCAGTTCTTC
TRBJ2-3,TRBV19,-,TRBD2,CASRVSRWGGLDLDTQYF,TGTGCCAGTAGAGTATCCCGATGGGGGGGGTTGGACCTAGATACGCAGTATTTT
TRBJ1-2,TRBV28,-,TRBD1,CASSLPRTGNYGYTF,TGTGCCAGCAGTCTACCTAGGACAGGGAACTATGGCTACACCTTC
TRBJ2-1,TRBV12-5,few,TRBD1,CASGSAGTGGSNEQFF,TGTGCTAGTGGTTCGGCCGGGACAGGGGGAAGCAATGAGCAGTTCTTC
TRBJ2-5,TRBV11-2,-,TRBD2,CASSLGTAGVETQYF,TGTGCCAGCAGCTTAGGAACAGCGGGAGTAGAGACCCAGTACTTC